The TCR beta chain described here comes from a study of T-cell memory formation after mild COVID-19. Study at large: TCR clustering was largely donor specific. Study-wide results and caveats: Contracting clones localized mainly to CM and EM when CD4+ and mainly to EMRA when CD8+. The appearance of some responding clones in pre-infection memory suggested that cross-reactive memory joined.

This clonotype occurred a few times. Its matching antigen is unknown. V shed 1 base and J shed 5 bases, with 11 bases lying between them. The CDR3 is 14 residues long. Germline values: CDR1 SGHRS, CDR2 YFSETQ. TCRdb re-analysed the 5' RACE reads in MiXCR, keeping a single row per CDR3 protein. This table holds 470,000 or so distinct CDR3 sequences, around a quarter found once. The sample taken for sequencing was PBMCs or a T cell subset sorted from them (not recorded which). The chain has TRBV5-1 and TRBJ2-3; possibly TRBD1 or TRBD2 for D (5 bases each). This TCR came from an adult woman who had mild COVID-19 (a few samples of this study predate the infection). Cell type and time point are not known. The CDR3 loop is CASSLMGEVDTQYF. The DNA for the CDR3 is TGCGCCAGCAGCTTGATGGGGGAAGTAGATACGCAGTATTTT. Variable domain in full (rest from reference TRBV5-1 and TRBJ2-3): KAGVTQTPRYLIKTRGQQVTLSCSPISGHRSVSWYQQTPGQGLQFLFEYFSETQRNKGNFPGRFSGRQFSNSRSEMNVSTLELGDSALYLCASSLMGEVDTQYFGPGTRLTVL.